Listed below are T cell receptor beta chains from one sample, sequenced in a study of CD8+CD57+ T cells in acquired aplastic anemia. TCRdb called the reads again in MiXCR, with one record for every CDR3 protein. Of about 200,000 distinct CDR3 sequences listed, 65% are singletons. Sequencing was carried out using sorted CD4+, CD8+, or CD8+CD57+ T cells (not recorded which) from PBMCs. Receptors were obtained from a human donor with aplastic anemia. Each CDR3 is given with its conserved first and last residue. Each record gives: clone size, V gene, D gene, J gene, CDR3 protein, CDR3 DNA. The D gene is left open where the match is weak. Only part of the rows carry a size: once, few, many, or a class if the clone is expanded.

>few|TRBV10-1|TRBD2|TRBJ2-3
CASGQGLAGVRDTQYF
TGCGCCAGCGGCCAGGGACTAGCGGGAGTTCGTGATACGCAGTATTTT
>-|TRBV7-9|-|TRBJ2-7
CASSQRPDSAYEQYF
TGTGCCAGCAGCCAACGCCCGGACAGCGCCTACGAGCAGTACTTC
>-|TRBV6-6|-|TRBJ2-7
CASSYSSGIQYEQYF
TGTGCCAGCAGTTACTCCTCGGGGATCCAATACGAGCAGTACTTC
>-|TRBV24-1|TRBD1|TRBJ2-3
CATSDLQRQGNTDTQYF
TGTGCCACCAGTGATTTACAGAGACAGGGGAACACAGATACGCAGTATTTT
>-|TRBV7-3|-|TRBJ1-1
CASSLGWGTEAFF
TGTGCCAGCAGCTTAGGGTGGGGCACTGAAGCTTTCTTT
>-|TRBV12-3/TRBV12-4|-|TRBJ1-1
CASSPRQNTEAFF
TGTGCCAGCAGTCCCAGACAGAACACTGAAGCTTTCTTT
>-|TRBV11-2|-|TRBJ2-6
CASSSTGTRANVLTF
TGTGCCAGCAGCTCTACAGGGACCAGGGCCAACGTCCTGACTTTC
>-|TRBV2|TRBD2|TRBJ2-7
CASTPSGASYEQYF
TGTGCCAGCACTCCTAGCGGGGCTTCCTACGAGCAGTACTTC
>-|TRBV9|-|TRBJ1-6
CASSLRGGGANSPLHF
TGTGCCAGCAGCCTACGCGGGGGAGGGGCGAATTCACCCCTCCACTTT
>-|TRBV7-6|-|TRBJ1-2
CASSLLGGGGSYGYTF
TGTGCCAGCAGCCTCCTTGGGGGGGGAGGGTCCTATGGCTACACCTTC
>-|TRBV29-1|-|TRBJ1-3
CSVDLREGNTIYF
TGCAGCGTGGACCTCAGGGAGGGAAACACCATATATTTT
>-|TRBV5-6|TRBD1|TRBJ1-6
CASSYGQGNSPLHF
TGTGCCAGCAGTTACGGACAGGGCAATTCACCCCTCCACTTT
>-|TRBV7-9|-|TRBJ1-1
CASSPENTEAFF
TGTGCCAGCAGCCCAGAGAACACTGAAGCTTTCTTT
>-|TRBV20-1|-|TRBJ2-1
CSARDRAGYYNEQFF
TGCAGTGCTAGGGATAGGGCCGGCTACTACAATGAGCAGTTCTTC
>-|TRBV10-3|-|TRBJ2-5
CAVGRNQETQYF
TGTGCCGTCGGACGGAACCAAGAGACCCAGTACTTC
>-|TRBV20-1|-|TRBJ1-6
CSARVQAGTRSRNSPLHF
TGCAGTGCTAGAGTGCAGGCAGGGACAAGGTCTCGAAATTCACCCCTCCACTTT
>-|TRBV29-1|-|TRBJ2-2
CSVATVNTGELFF
TGCAGCGTCGCGACGGTGAACACCGGGGAGCTGTTTTTT
>many|TRBV20-1|-|TRBJ2-3
CSAKKVNTQYF
TGCAGTGCCAAGAAGGTGAATACGCAGTATTTT
>-|TRBV20-1|TRBD1|TRBJ2-1
CSAEPRPGQGPQFF
TGCAGTGCCGAACCTCGACCGGGACAGGGGCCCCAGTTCTTC
>-|TRBV5-4|-|TRBJ2-3
CASSPPALGLGTDTQYF
TGTGCCAGCAGCCCTCCCGCGTTGGGGCTGGGCACAGATACGCAGTATTTT
>-|TRBV2|-|TRBJ2-5
CASSVKETQYF
TGTGCCAGCAGTGTCAAGGAGACCCAGTACTTC
>-|TRBV29-1|-|TRBJ2-2
CSVPGDRGGELFF
TGCAGCGTTCCGGGGGATCGGGGCGGGGAGCTGTTTTTT
>-|TRBV10-1|TRBD2|TRBJ2-7
CASSEGAGSYEQYF
TGCGCCAGCAGTGAGGGAGCGGGGAGCTACGAGCAGTACTTC